One sample yielded the 5 T cell receptor beta chains listed below, sequenced in a study of T cells in Graves' hyperthyroidism and ophthalmopathy. RNA transcripts served as the template for amplifying TCR beta CDR3 regions. The TCR CDR3 first-round RT-PCR relied on the HTBI primer set. In TCRdb, the multiplex PCR reads were re-called with MiXCR into one record per CDR3 protein. The data contain hundreds of thousands of distinct CDR3 sequences, under 15% of them singletons. Material: blood. These receptors all stem from a woman in her thirties or forties with Graves' ophthalmopathy.

This clonotype was found many times. This chain links TRBV27 with TRBJ1-1; 7 bases map to TRBD1. Germline trimming cut 4 bases from V and 3 bases from J; bases unmatched to any gene: 8. The CDR3 totals 15 residues. From germline, CDR1 is MNHEY and CDR2 SMNVEV (reference sequence). The CDR3 region has the DNA TGTGCCAGCAGTTCCCGACAGGGTTGGTACACTGAAGCTTTCTTT. Protein: CASSSRQGWYTEAFF.

In this sample, this clonotype turned up many times. J is TRBJ2-5 and V is TRBV2; D remains ambiguous. This CDR3 has 14 residues. Germline loops: CDR1 SNHLY, CDR2 FYNNEI. V was clipped by 3 bases and J by 2 bases, with 10 bases between them. In nucleotides, the CDR3 is TGTGCCAGCAGTGATCCTCCCTCACAAGAGACCCAGTACTTC. This encodes CASSDPPSQETQYF.

This clonotype was counted many times. The chain has TRBV12-3 or TRBV12-4 and TRBJ1-1; 7 bases agree with TRBD1. CDR3 size: 16 residues. The V gene end was trimmed by 5 bases and the J gene end by 2 bases; junction bases not matched to a gene: 11. CDR3 nucleotide sequence: TGTGCCAGCAGTAACCAGGGGGGTGGCTTTAACACTGAAGCTTTCTTT. This codes for CASSNQGGGFNTEAFF.

This clonotype has only one observation. The chain combines TRBV28 with TRBJ1-5; TRBD1 is a possible D gene (5 bases). This CDR3 comprises 15 residues. Trimming took off 6 bases at V and 0 bases at J, with 12 bases between the two ends. Germline lookup yields CDR1 MDHEN and CDR2 SYDVKM. The CDR3 sequence is CASRYRIYSNQPQHF. CDR3 nucleotide sequence: TGTGCCAGCAGGTACAGGATATATAGCAATCAGCCCCAGCATTTT.

This clonotype was counted at least ten times. The rearrangement links TRBV11-3 to TRBJ1-1, with TRBD1 as a possible D gene (6 bases). The CDR3 loop spans 13 amino acids. Trimming removed 7 bases from V and 2 bases from J, with 11 bases in between. CDR1 and CDR2 (germline): SGHNT, YENEEA. The CDR3 is CASKGQVNTEAFF. The DNA of the CDR3 is TGTGCCAGCAAGGGACAAGTCAACACTGAAGCTTTCTTT.